A selection of T cell receptor beta chains follows, all from one sample in a study of CD4 T cells in relation to SARS-CoV-2 and coronaviruses. Here immunoSEQ multiplex PCR was the method, and the copy in TCRdb shows in-frame clones only, minus some. The data show tens of thousands of clones, around 90% seen once. Sequencing was carried out using naive CD4+ T cells from PBMCs. The receptors shown here come from an adult with COVID-19. Each CDR3 is given with its conserved first and last residue. Fields, in order: J gene, D gene, V gene, clone size, CDR3 DNA, CDR3 protein. The D gene is left open where the match is weak. Clone size is stated in some rows and not others, as once, few, many or a class when expanded.

j_gene: TRBJ1-5; d_gene: .; v_gene: TRBV7-8; abundance: .; CDR3nt: TGTGCCAGCAGCTTAAGACGAAATAGCAATCAGCCCCAGCATTTT; CDR3aa: CASSLRRNSNQPQHF
j_gene: TRBJ2-7; d_gene: .; v_gene: TRBV18; abundance: .; CDR3nt: TGTGCCAGCTCCCCCCTGCCCAGCGGTTACGAGCAGTACTTC; CDR3aa: CASSPLPSGYEQYF
j_gene: TRBJ2-1; d_gene: .; v_gene: TRBV15; abundance: .; CDR3nt: TGTGCCACCAGCGCCGGGACTTATAACAATGAGCAGTTCTTC; CDR3aa: CATSAGTYNNEQFF
j_gene: TRBJ2-7; d_gene: .; v_gene: TRBV19; abundance: .; CDR3nt: TGTGCCAGTAGTACCGATAGGGCCTACGAGCAGTACTTC; CDR3aa: CASSTDRAYEQYF
j_gene: TRBJ1-2; d_gene: .; v_gene: TRBV7-2; abundance: .; CDR3nt: TGTGCCAGCAGCTTAAGTAGGGAGAAGAGAGGCTACACCTTC; CDR3aa: CASSLSREKRGYTF
j_gene: TRBJ2-1; d_gene: .; v_gene: TRBV20-1; abundance: .; CDR3nt: TGCAGTGCTAGTTTGGGTAGCCTCCAGTTCTTC; CDR3aa: CSASLGSLQFF
j_gene: TRBJ2-1; d_gene: .; v_gene: TRBV19; abundance: .; CDR3nt: TGTGCCAGTAGGGACTCCGGGACACGCCTGAGAGATGAGCAGTTCTTC; CDR3aa: CASRDSGTRLRDEQFF
j_gene: TRBJ2-2; d_gene: .; v_gene: TRBV9; abundance: .; CDR3nt: TGTGCCAGCAGCCCTGGGACTGTCCCCGGGGAGCTGTTTTTT; CDR3aa: CASSPGTVPGELFF
j_gene: TRBJ2-3; d_gene: TRBD2; v_gene: TRBV30; abundance: .; CDR3nt: TGTGCCTGGAGTGTACTAGCGCAAAGCACAGATACGCAGTATTTT; CDR3aa: CAWSVLAQSTDTQYF
j_gene: TRBJ2-1; d_gene: TRBD2; v_gene: TRBV10-3; abundance: .; CDR3nt: TGTGCCATCAGTGAATTCTCTAGCGGGAGGAGGGATGAGCAGTTCTTC; CDR3aa: CAISEFSSGRRDEQFF
j_gene: TRBJ2-7; d_gene: .; v_gene: TRBV30; abundance: few; CDR3nt: TGTGCCTCAACCCGATTAGCGAGGGACGAGCAGTACTTC; CDR3aa: CASTRLARDEQYF
j_gene: TRBJ1-3; d_gene: .; v_gene: TRBV4-1; abundance: .; CDR3nt: TGCGCCAGCAGCCAAGTAGGTGGAAACACCATATATTTT; CDR3aa: CASSQVGGNTIYF
j_gene: TRBJ2-7; d_gene: .; v_gene: TRBV19; abundance: .; CDR3nt: TGTGCCAGTAGTATAACGGGAATGGGGCTCGAGCAGTACTTC; CDR3aa: CASSITGMGLEQYF
j_gene: TRBJ2-7; d_gene: .; v_gene: TRBV19; abundance: .; CDR3nt: TGTGCCAGTAGTGTAACAGGGTTTCGCGAGCAGTACTTC; CDR3aa: CASSVTGFREQYF
j_gene: TRBJ2-1; d_gene: TRBD2; v_gene: TRBV3-1/TRBV3-2; abundance: .; CDR3nt: TGTGCCAGCAGCCGCCCGCTAGCGGGTCTCTACAATGAGCAGTTCTTC; CDR3aa: CASSRPLAGLYNEQFF